These 21 T cell receptor beta chains share one sample of origin, sequenced in a study of CD8 T cells in ankylosing spondylitis. TCRdb reprocessed the 5' RACE reads with MiXCR, giving one entry per CDR3 protein. The data hold 40,000 or so distinct CDR3 sequences, with 3% to 3.5% observed a single time. The sample consisted of blood, either unsorted or a sorted T cell fraction (not recorded which). These receptors all stem from a male donor with ankylosing spondylitis or in good health (not recorded which).

The table lists this clonotype with many counts. This sequence joins TRBV9 and TRBJ1-2; D possibly corresponds to TRBD1 (6 bases). V was pared by 3 bases and J by 4 bases, with 10 bases between. CDR1 is SGDLS and CDR2 is YYNGEE in the germline V gene. The length of the CDR3 is 13 residues. The CDR3 sequence: CASSAEGGYGYTF. As DNA, the CDR3 is TGTGCCAGCAGCGCGGAGGGGGGCTATGGCTACACCTTC.

This clonotype was counted at least ten times. This chain joins TRBV9 and TRBJ1-3; D ambiguous. This CDR3 comprises 16 residues. Trimming pared 3 bases from V and 0 bases from J, leaving 13 bases between. Germline V gene lookup returns CDR1 SGDLS and CDR2 YYNGEE. For the CDR3, the DNA is TGTGCCAGCAGCGCAGGACTGGGTAACTCTGGAAACACCATATATTTT. Protein sequence: CASSAGLGNSGNTIYF.

This clonotype was seen ten or more times. The chain couples TRBV10-1 to TRBJ2-7; 11 nucleotides align to TRBD2. V was clipped by 7 bases and J by 2 bases; unmatched bases: 13. CDR3 size: 17 residues. The germline V gene encodes CDR1 WNHNN and CDR2 SYGVQD (reference sequence). The DNA for the CDR3 is TGCGCCAGCAAGGACGGATTAGGACTAGCGGGCACCTACGAGCAGTACGTC. It specifies CASKDGLGLAGTYEQYV.

Many counts were recorded for this clonotype. The V and J genes are TRBV9 and TRBJ2-3; 10 positions match TRBD2. Unmatched junction bases numbered 7, after V lost 4 bases and J lost 2 bases. CDR3 length: 16 residues. Germline values: CDR1 SGDLS, CDR2 YYNGEE. The CDR3 DNA is TGTGCCAGCAGCAAAGGACTAGCGGAAACCACAGATACGCAGTATTTT. It specifies CASSKGLAETTDTQYF.

There are many counts of this clonotype. The CDR3 loop reads CASSVRAENTEAFF. The DNA for the CDR3 is TGTGCCAGCAGCGTCAGGGCCGAGAACACTGAAGCTTTCTTT. The chain employs TRBV9 and TRBJ1-1, with D perhaps TRBD1 (5 bases). Germline V gives CDR1 SGDLS, CDR2 YYNGEE. The CDR3 loop spans 14 amino acids. V was shortened by 2 bases and J by 1 base, with 9 bases between the two germline ends.

This clonotype was picked up many times. The chain couples TRBV9 to TRBJ1-2; D possibly corresponds to TRBD1 (5 bases). Germline CDR1 and CDR2: SGDLS and YYNGEE. V lost 4 bases, J lost 0 bases, and 19 bases lay in between. The CDR3 loop spans 17 amino acids. CDR3 residues: CASSPRDPSQPNYGYTF. The CDR3 DNA reads as TGTGCCAGCAGCCCCCGGGACCCCTCACAACCTAACTATGGCTACACCTTC.

Many counts were recorded for this clonotype. CDR3 protein: CASSLLTADTQYF. The CDR3 DNA follows: TGTGCCAGCAGCCTCCTGACAGCTGATACGCAGTATTTT. The chain recombines TRBV9 with TRBJ2-3, with a tentative D call TRBD1 (5 bases). Trimming took off 4 bases at V and 6 bases at J, with 12 bases between the two ends. Per germline, CDR1 SGDLS and CDR2 YYNGEE. CDR3 size: 13 residues.

There are many counts of this clonotype. The chain employs TRBV9 and TRBJ1-3; D is undetermined. V dropped 0 bases and J dropped 7 bases, with 17 bases sitting between them. Germline V gives CDR1 SGDLS, CDR2 YYNGEE. This CDR3 region has 16 residues. CDR3 bases: TGTGCCAGCAGCGTAGACGAGGGAGGGAGAGGGAACACCATATATTTT. It is translated as CASSVDEGGRGNTIYF.

There are many counts of this clonotype. This rearrangement joins TRBV9 to TRBJ2-2; D is possibly TRBD1 or TRBD2 (7 bases each). V lost 4 bases and J 7 bases, leaving 20 bases between the germline ends. CDR3 length equals 16 residues. Germline loops: CDR1 SGDLS, CDR2 YYNGEE. In nucleotides, the CDR3 is TGTGCCAGCAGCAGCCGGGACTACCCAGGGGGCGGGGAGCTGTTTTTT. This sequence encodes CASSSRDYPGGGELFF.

Many counts were recorded for this clonotype. The rearrangement uses TRBV9 and TRBJ2-2, with 7 bases identical to TRBD1. The CDR3 totals 15 residues. The germline CDR1 and CDR2 sequences are SGDLS and YYNGEE. J gave up 7 bases and V 0 bases, and 6 bases lay outside the gene matches. The CDR3 DNA is TGTGCCAGCAGCGTAGACTGGACAGGCTACGGGGAGCTGTTTTTT. Translating gives CASSVDWTGYGELFF. Based on the CDR3 plus reference TRBV9 and TRBJ2-2, the full variable domain is DSGVTQTPKHLITATGQRVTLRCSPRSGDLSVYWYQQSLDQGLQFLIQYYNGEERAKGNILERFSAQQFPDLHSELNLSSLELGDSALYFCASSVDWTGYGELFFGEGSRLTVL.

This clonotype appeared many times. This chain links TRBV9 with TRBJ2-5, with 8 bases identical to TRBD2. V shed 0 bases, J shed 3 bases, and the junction held 4 bases outside the gene matches. The CDR3 covers 15 residues. In germline, CDR1 is SGDLS, CDR2 YYNGEE. The CDR3 sequence: CASSVGAGGEETQYF. The DNA of the CDR3 is TGTGCCAGCAGCGTAGGTGCGGGAGGTGAAGAGACCCAGTACTTC.

This clonotype showed up just a few times. The rearrangement uses TRBV9 and TRBJ2-3; the match to TRBD2 covers 9 bases. The junction had 10 bases not matched to a gene; V was cut back by 4 bases and J by 1 base. Germline V gene data show CDR1 as SGDLS and CDR2 as YYNGEE. This CDR3 contains 17 residues. The CDR3 DNA reads TGTGCCAGCAGCACGACTAGCGGAAATCGTGGCACAGATACGCAGTATTTT. It translates to CASSTTSGNRGTDTQYF.

This clonotype was counted many times. V and J are TRBV9 and TRBJ2-5, with 8 bases matching TRBD1. The V gene end was trimmed by 4 bases and the J gene end by 5 bases; junction bases not matched to a gene: 10. The CDR3 loop spans 15 amino acids. The V gene's germline CDR1 is SGDLS and CDR2 YYNGEE. The CDR3 loop reads CASSPRGQGGETQYF. Here the CDR3 DNA reads TGTGCCAGCAGCCCGCGTGGACAGGGTGGCGAGACCCAGTACTTC.

This clonotype was observed many times. V gene TRBV9 combines with J gene TRBJ2-1, with D possibly TRBD2 on 6 matching bases. Per the germline V gene, CDR1 is SGDLS and CDR2 is YYNGEE. The length of the CDR3 is 12 residues. The V and J ends lost 4 bases and 13 bases respectively, with 15 bases between them. CDR3 nucleotide sequence: TGTGCCAGCAGCCCCCCCCTCGGGGGTCAGTTCTTC. It is translated as CASSPPLGGQFF.

This clonotype has a handful of counts. The chain carries TRBV12-2 and TRBJ1-5; no check of the table's D call, TRBD1, against the DNA was made. TRBV12-2 is annotated as a pseudogene. The CDR3 is 16 amino acids. CDR3: CASRNRDRGWNQPQHF. The DNA for the CDR3 is TGTGCAAGTCGCAACCGGGACAGGGGTTGGAATCAGCCCCAGCATTTT.

In this sample, this clonotype turned up many times. V is TRBV9 and J is TRBJ2-2; D is perhaps TRBD1 (5 bases). The CDR3 extends over 16 amino acids. Germline V CDR1 and CDR2: SGDLS, YYNGEE. Trimming removed 3 bases at V and 4 bases at J, with 16 bases between. CDR3: CASSATDTSGTGELFF. CDR3 sequence (DNA): TGTGCCAGCAGCGCAACGGACACCTCGGGCACCGGGGAGCTGTTTTTT.

V gene TRBV9 combines with J gene TRBJ2-1; the match to TRBD2 covers 7 bases. The germline V gene has CDR1 SGDLS and CDR2 YYNGEE. CDR3 length: 16 residues. V was pared by 0 bases and J by 7 bases, with 10 bases of the junction left unmatched. The CDR3 loop is CASSVAPRGDRNEQFF. Written as DNA, the CDR3 is TGTGCCAGCAGCGTAGCTCCCCGGGGGGACCGGAATGAGCAGTTCTTC.

The chain recombines TRBV9 with TRBJ2-1; a possible D gene is TRBD2 (5 bases). The CDR3 has 16 amino acids. Trimming removed 0 bases from V and 0 bases from J, with 10 bases in between. Germline CDR1 reads SGDLS; CDR2 reads YYNGEE. This chain's CDR3 is CASSVAGSSSYNEQFF. Here the CDR3 DNA reads TGTGCCAGCAGCGTAGCGGGGAGTAGCTCCTACAATGAGCAGTTCTTC.

This clonotype was observed at least ten times. The genes are TRBV9 and TRBJ2-6, with D possibly being TRBD1 or TRBD2 (6 bases each). Trimming shortened V by 0 bases and J by 0 bases, and 13 bases separated the two germline ends. The CDR3 totals 18 residues. CDR1 SGDLS and CDR2 YYNGEE come from the germline V gene. CDR3 DNA sequence: TGTGCCAGCAGCGTAGGATCGGGGGCGCTCTCTGGGGCCAACGTCCTGACTTTC. Its translation is CASSVGSGALSGANVLTF.

This clonotype came up many times. The chain has TRBV9 and TRBJ2-2; no reliable D call. Trimming took off 4 bases at V and 6 bases at J, with 16 bases between the two ends. Per germline, CDR1 SGDLS and CDR2 YYNGEE. There are 15 residues in the CDR3. In DNA form, the CDR3 reads TGTGCCAGCAGCCGTCGGGCAGGCGTTCCCGGGGAGCTGTTTTTT. Its translation is CASSRRAGVPGELFF.

This clonotype has ten or more counts. The chain couples TRBV9 to TRBJ1-6; D perhaps matches TRBD1 (5 bases). Germline V CDR1 and CDR2: SGDLS, YYNGEE. This CDR3 region has 13 residues. V was pared by 3 bases and J by 7 bases, with 8 bases between. In nucleotides, the CDR3 is TGTGCCAGCAGCGCGACAGAAAATTCACCCCTCCACTTT. Encoded protein: CASSATENSPLHF.